This T cell receptor beta chain was sequenced during a study of graft-versus-host responses after intestinal transplantation (dated by TCRdb to the early 2020s). With respect to the entire study: Recipients received multivisceral, liver-intestinal, or isolated intestinal transplants. Graft-versus-host and host-versus-graft alloreactive T cell clones were tracked in the graft, circulation and bone marrow after intestinal transplantation using bulk TCR-beta CDR3 sequencing. Donor T cell macrochimerism was defined as a peak of at least 4% donor T cells among recipient peripheral blood mononuclear cells. Of the 20 to 25 intestinal transplant recipients enrolled in the cohort, one of whom was a retransplant, a few patients without pretransplant specimens were excluded. Alloreactive clones were identified by sequencing pre-transplant mixed lymphocyte reaction products and comparing these products with unstimulated pre-transplant donor and recipient T cells. All recipients received anti-thymocyte globulin induction followed by maintenance tacrolimus and steroids for approximately 3 years. Instead of going to the commercial service, samples from a few later patients were sequenced in-house on an Illumina MiSeq and processed with MiXCR. Study-wide findings and limitations: Early after transplant, peak levels of circulating GvH clones were found to be associated with declines in HvG clones. In patients with donor T cell macrochimerism, the allografts had high GvH to HvG T cell clonal ratios. The conclusions were limited by the relatively low number and heterogeneity of the intestinal transplant patients. GvH clones were detected in recipient bone marrow, and some appeared earlier in ileal mucosa or blood, consistent with an intestinal mucosal origin.

Note on this clone: Its antigen is still unknown. Per-base qualities were not stored, and no clone one base away is much larger.

Trimming leaves V shorter by 5 bases and J shorter by 5 bases, with the junction holding 5 bases beyond the gene matches. For CDR1 and CDR2, the germline V gene lists SGHVS and FNYEAQ. The CDR3 starts with the cysteine, ends with the phenylalanine, and has 14 residues. Of all the DNA, just the CDR3 is kept, 42 bases in frame from base 1. What this sample's time point label stands for: cells obtained before transplantation from donor or recipient. CD3+CD4+ and CD3+CD8+ populations were FACS-sorted from unstimulated pre-transplant donor and recipient cells taken from spleen or lymph nodes. The library relied on the immunoSEQ multiplex PCR assay. For most patients, genomic DNA was isolated with the Qiagen DNeasy Blood and Tissue Kit and sent frozen to Adaptive Biotechnologies for TCR sequencing. High-throughput TCR-beta CDR3 sequencing of genomic DNA from most patients was performed by Adaptive Biotechnologies. The authors processed their data as follows. TCR sequencing data for over 15 patients were retrieved from Adaptive's ImmunoSEQ software; three other patients were processed with MiXCR and VDJtools. To correct CD4 versus CD8 sorting errors, any sequence found in both subsets at a frequency ratio below 5:1 was removed. CDR3 nucleotide sequences shared between donor and recipient were removed because their origin could not be assigned. To count as alloreactive, a clone needed at least 2-fold expansion over unstimulated cells and a minimum CFSE-low frequency of 0.002% (template counts) or 0.001% (read counts). Clones detected in sequenced pre-transplant spleen, lymph node, or MLR CFSE-low populations of the donor or recipient were defined as mappable. The cumulative frequency of alloreactive clones was calculated as a percentage of all sequences, weighted by copy number. Entries here come from immuneACCESS through TCRdb and include only in-frame sequences with V and J called. Some clones fail to appear in such tables; in the studies checked, an unresolved V gene covers under half of the shortfall, and the cause of the remainder is unknown. D and trimming come from the DNA, and the V and J calls and clone size come from that table. This sample comprises some 76,000 clones, about nine tenths of them detected only once. Around 8% of the sample is taken by the ten largest.

The clonotype originates from a human donor who was the organ donor for an intestinal transplant. The source material was unstimulated CD8+ T cells sorted from spleen or lymph node cells, sampled before transplant. The chain links TRBV7-6 with TRBJ2-5; 10 bases in the middle match TRBD2. The nucleotide sequence reads TGTGCCAGCAGCCCAGCGGGGGGGCAGGAGACCCAGTACTTC. It encodes CASSPAGGQETQYF. The entire variable domain, with the stretches around the CDR3 drawn from the reference TRBV7-6 and TRBJ2-5 proteins, is GAGVSQSPRYKVTKRGQDVALRCDPISGHVSLYWYRQALGQGPEFLTYFNYEAQQDKSGLPNDRFSAERPEGSISTLTIQRTEQRDSAMYRCASSPAGGQETQYFGPGTRLLVL.